The 19 T cell receptor beta chains reported below all come from one sample, sequenced in a study of blood T cell repertoires in COVID-19. Profiling relied on immunoSEQ multiplex PCR, and the TCRdb table lists in-frame clones only, not all of them. Of 150,000 to 200,000 clones in the sample, roughly 86% are singletons; the top ten hold roughly 3.5%. The sample taken for sequencing was peripheral blood. The receptors stem from a man in his 70s with acute or convalescent COVID-19.

The rearrangement uses TRBV18 and TRBJ1-1, with TRBD1 as a possible D gene (6 bases). V lost 2 bases and J 2 bases, leaving 12 bases between the germline ends. The CDR3 contains 15 residues. Germline V gives CDR1 KGHSH, CDR2 LQKENI. Here the CDR3 DNA reads TGTGCCAGCTCACCAATGGGGGCTAGTAACACTGAAGCTTTCTTT. As protein: CASSPMGASNTEAFF.

The rearrangement joins TRBV7-7 to TRBJ2-5, with TRBD1 matching over 7 bases. CDR1 and CDR2 from the germline V gene are SSHAT and FNYEAQ (reference sequence). After removal of 1 base from V and 5 bases from J, the junction contained 1 base not matched to a gene. The CDR3 is 13 amino acids. The CDR3 region has the DNA TGTGCCAGCAGCTTAGAGGGGGCGGAGACCCAGTACTTC. Translation: CASSLEGAETQYF.

The chain has TRBV5-1 and TRBJ2-1; no reliable D call. The germline V gene has CDR1 SGHRS and CDR2 YFSETQ. There are 15 residues in the CDR3. V was pared by 1 base and J by 3 bases, with 11 bases between. As DNA, the CDR3 is TGCGCCAGCAGCTTGCGCGGCCCCGGCTACAATGAGCAGTTCTTC. Translating gives CASSLRGPGYNEQFF.

This chain uses TRBV28 with TRBJ1-3; D unresolved. V was shortened by 7 bases and J by 16 bases, with 20 bases between the two germline ends. There are 12 residues in the CDR3. Per the germline V gene, CDR1 is MDHEN and CDR2 is SYDVKM. CDR3 loop: CASKGAEAPVYF. DNA of the CDR3: TGTGCCAGCAAGGGTGCGGAGGCACCCGTTTATTTT.

The chain's CDR3 is CASSEWAVGEKLFF. In DNA, the CDR3 is TGTGCCAGCAGTGAATGGGCAGTTGGAGAAAAACTGTTTTTT. This chain joins TRBV25-1 and TRBJ1-4; D call uncertain. Germline lookup yields CDR1 MGHDK and CDR2 SYGVNS. The CDR3 is 14 amino acids. V lost 1 base, J lost 8 bases, and 11 bases lay in between.

The gene calls are TRBV5-1 and TRBJ2-7, with 7 bases aligning to TRBD2. V was clipped by 1 base and J by 3 bases; unmatched bases: 1. Germline-derived CDR1 and CDR2 are SGHRS and YFSETQ. The CDR3 length is 13 residues. CDR3 DNA: TGCGCCAGCAGCTTGCCTAGCGGCTACGAGCAGTACTTC. This sequence encodes CASSLPSGYEQYF.

The chain links TRBV12-5 to TRBJ1-3; 9 nucleotides line up with TRBD1. CDR1 LGHNT and CDR2 FRNRAP come from the germline V gene. The V segment lost 7 bases and the J segment 2 bases; nucleotides outside the gene matches: 6. The CDR3 extends over 15 amino acids. CDR3 loop: CASALGQGPGNTIYF. The CDR3, as DNA: TGTGCTAGTGCCCTGGGACAGGGACCTGGAAACACCATATATTTT. Full variable domain (outside the CDR3, taken from reference TRBV12-5 and TRBJ1-3): DARVTQTPRHKVTEMGQEVTMRCQPILGHNTVFWYRQTMMQGLELLAYFRNRAPLDDSGMPKDRFSAEMPDATLATLKIQPSEPRDSAVYFCASALGQGPGNTIYFGEGSWLTVV.

V is TRBV4-3 and J is TRBJ1-1, with D hard to call. V lost 1 base to trimming and J lost 5 bases, with 11 bases between them. The CDR3 covers 14 residues. In germline, CDR1 is LGHNA, CDR2 YSLEER. CDR3 amino acids: CASSQVGVVTEAFF. The CDR3 nucleotides read TGCGCCAGCAGCCAAGTCGGGGTGGTTACTGAAGCTTTCTTT.

V and J are TRBV5-1 and TRBJ2-1; TRBD2 matches at 7 bases. CDR3 size: 14 residues. Trimming took 0 bases from V and 7 from J; bases not matched to a gene: 4. The germline CDR1 and CDR2 sequences are SGHRS and YFSETQ. CDR3 loop: CASSLDWGGNEQFF. CDR3 bases: TGCGCCAGCAGCTTGGATTGGGGGGGTAATGAGCAGTTCTTC.

The sample holds one count of this clone. The genes are TRBV6-1 and TRBJ2-7; maybe TRBD2 (5 bases). CDR3 size: 14 residues. The V end was cut by 3 bases, the J end by 0 bases, with 9 bases between. In germline, CDR1 is MNHNS, CDR2 SASEGT. CDR3 bases: TGTGCCAGCAGTGAGAGGGAATACTCCTACGAGCAGTACTTC. It codes for CASSEREYSYEQYF.

The rearrangement links TRBV28 to TRBJ1-5; D uncertain. V was clipped by 7 bases and J by 7 bases, with 11 bases between them. Germline assignment: CDR1 MDHEN and CDR2 SYDVKM. This CDR3 contains 12 residues. The DNA of the CDR3 is TGTGCCAGCACCACTAGCGAGCAGCCCCAGCATTTT. This codes for CASTTSEQPQHF.

The genes are TRBV19 and TRBJ1-2; no definite D call. V gave up 5 bases and J gave up 2 bases, with 9 bases separating them. The CDR3 contains 13 residues. CDR1 is LNHDA, CDR2 SQIVND, per germline (reference sequence). CDR3 nucleotides: TGTGCCAGTAGTTTCAGGTCAAACTATGGCTACACCTTC. Its protein product is CASSFRSNYGYTF.

This clone has just one count. The V gene is TRBV4-2, the J gene TRBJ2-3; 7 bases map to TRBD1. CDR1 is LGHNA, CDR2 YNFKEQ, per germline. The CDR3 consists of 16 residues. V lost 1 base, J lost 2 bases, and 6 bases stayed unmatched. The CDR3 sequence is CASSQVPGQHTDTQYF. The CDR3 nucleotides read TGTGCCAGCAGCCAAGTGCCGGGACAGCACACAGATACGCAGTATTTT.

This chain joins TRBV5-4 and TRBJ2-7; 8 bases map to TRBD2. The germline V gene has CDR1 SGHNT and CDR2 YYREEE (reference sequence). The V and J ends lost 2 bases and 5 bases, in that order; junction bases with no gene match: 6. This CDR3 contains 14 residues. The CDR3 loop reads CASSFGTSRNEQYF. DNA of the CDR3: TGTGCCAGCAGCTTCGGGACTAGTCGAAACGAGCAGTACTTC.

This chain uses TRBV2 with TRBJ1-3; 7 bases map to TRBD1. V was clipped by 8 bases and J by 2 bases; unmatched bases: 9. CDR1 and CDR2 (germline): SNHLY, FYNNEI. This CDR3 spans 15 amino acids. The CDR3 DNA is TGTGCCAGCGGTCCGGGACAGCTCACTGGAAACACCATATATTTT. Its protein product is CASGPGQLTGNTIYF.

A word on this clone: This sample also contains other DNA sequences that code for the same CDR3. The chain couples TRBV18 to TRBJ2-5; D is unresolved. Germline CDR1 is KGHSH and CDR2 is LQKENI. This CDR3 region has 12 residues. V dropped 3 bases and J dropped 4 bases, with 6 bases sitting between them. The CDR3 nucleotides read TGTGCCAGCTCACCCGCCGGAGAGACCCAGTACTTC. Its protein product is CASSPAGETQYF.

The chain is built from TRBV27 and TRBJ1-6; TRBD1 is a possible D gene (6 bases). The CDR3 sequence is 13 residues long. Germline V lookup: CDR1 MNHEY, CDR2 SMNVEV (reference sequence). V lost 3 bases and J 10 bases, leaving 10 bases between the germline ends. CDR3 nucleotide sequence: TGTGCCAGCAGTTTCGACAGGCGCTCACCCCTCCACTTT. Amino acids: CASSFDRRSPLHF.

This chain connects TRBV5-6 to TRBJ1-3; weak D call: TRBD1 (6 bases). V shed 4 bases and J shed 2 bases, with 10 bases lying between them. CDR3 length: 14 residues. In germline, CDR1 is SGHDT, CDR2 YYEEEE. In DNA, the CDR3 is TGTGCCAGCAGCGTCTCAGGGGCTGGAAACACCATATATTTT. This gives the protein CASSVSGAGNTIYF.

J is TRBJ2-1 and V is TRBV5-8; 7 nucleotides line up with TRBD1. V was clipped by 1 base and J by 5 bases; unmatched bases: 9. The CDR3 length is 16 residues. CDR1 and CDR2 (germline): SGHTS, YDEGEE. CDR3 nucleotides: TGTGCCAGCAGCTTGCCTGGGACAGTTAGGAACAATGAGCAGTTCTTC. Translating gives CASSLPGTVRNNEQFF. Filled out from reference TRBV5-8 and TRBJ2-1, the complete variable domain reads EAGVTQSPTHLIKTRGQQATLRCSPISGHTSVYWYQQALGLGLQFLLWYDEGEERNRGNFPPRFSGRQFPNYSSELNVNALELEDSALYLCASSLPGTVRNNEQFFGPGTRLTVL.